Shown below are 8 T cell receptor beta chains from a single sample sequenced in a study of blood T cell repertoires in COVID-19. Measured with immunoSEQ multiplex PCR; TCRdb has only the in-frame clones, and not every one. The sample holds about 100,000 clones, approximately 93% seen once. The sample taken for sequencing was peripheral blood. The receptors come from a man aged 55 to 70 with acute or convalescent COVID-19.

This clone was recorded a few times. The chain joins TRBV28 to TRBJ2-7, with D perhaps matching TRBD1 (6 bases). Trimming took 5 bases from V and 1 from J, leaving 15 bases between them. This CDR3 contains 15 residues. Per the germline V gene, CDR1 is MDHEN and CDR2 is SYDVKM. CDR3 DNA: TGTGCCAGCAGTCTCATCACCACAGGGTCCTACGAGCAGTACTTC. It yields the protein CASSLITTGSYEQYF. Supplemented by reference TRBV28 and TRBJ2-7, the full variable domain reads DVKVTQSSRYLVKRTGEKVFLECVQDMDHENMFWYRQDPGLGLRLIYFSYDVKMKEKGDIPEGYSVSREKKERFSLILESASTNQTSMYLCASSLITTGSYEQYFGPGTRLTVT.

The chain uses TRBV7-8 and TRBJ2-2; no definite D call. In germline, CDR1 is SGHVS, CDR2 FQNEAQ. This CDR3 spans 14 amino acids. The V end was cut by 1 base, the J end by 7 bases, with 10 bases between. This chain's CDR3 is CASSLDGPIGELFF. CDR3 sequence (DNA): TGTGCCAGCAGCTTAGATGGGCCGATCGGGGAGCTGTTTTTT.

This clone came up once. The chain links TRBV7-6 to TRBJ2-3, with 15 bases that match TRBD2. There are 17 residues in the CDR3. The V and J ends lost 3 bases and 3 bases, in that order; junction bases with no gene match: 4. The germline CDR1 and CDR2 sequences are SGHVS and FNYEAQ. The DNA of the CDR3 is TGTGCCAGCAGCTTGGGGACTAGCGGGAGGTTGACAGATACGCAGTATTTT. Its translation: CASSLGTSGRLTDTQYF.

The V and J genes are TRBV7-3 and TRBJ1-2; 12 positions match TRBD1. The CDR3 runs 15 residues. Losses at the gene ends were 5 bases for V and 5 bases for J; bases not matched to a gene: 6. Germline V CDR1 and CDR2: SGHTA, FQGTGA. Written as DNA, the CDR3 is TGTGCCAGCAGCCCGGGACAGGGGGCTAGATATGGCTACACCTTC. It is translated as CASSPGQGARYGYTF.

The chain employs TRBV15 and TRBJ2-2; D gene uncertain. CDR1 and CDR2 (germline): LNHNV, YYDKDF (reference sequence). The CDR3 runs to 15 residues. Trimming stripped 1 base from V and 4 bases from J, with 10 bases between. The CDR3 DNA reads TGTGCCACCAGCAGAGGAGTGCTGAGCACCGGGGAGCTGTTTTTT. This encodes CATSRGVLSTGELFF.

The chain is built from TRBV19 and TRBJ1-4; TRBD1 matches 7 bases. J lost 0 bases, V lost 4 bases, and 5 bases had no gene match. The germline V gene encodes CDR1 LNHDA and CDR2 SQIVND (reference sequence). The CDR3 runs 16 residues. For the CDR3, the DNA is TGTGCCAGTAGTACCGGGACAGCCGCAACTAATGAAAAACTGTTTTTT. Translation gives CASSTGTAATNEKLFF.

A few counts support this clone. This chain joins TRBV7-8 and TRBJ1-4; possibly TRBD1 for D (6 bases). Germline CDR1 SGHVS, CDR2 FQNEAQ. There are 16 residues in the CDR3. V was clipped by 2 bases and J by 5 bases, with 15 bases between them. CDR3 in DNA: TGTGCCAGCAGCTTATGGGTGGGACATTCGAATGAAAAACTGTTTTTT. It translates to CASSLWVGHSNEKLFF.

The chain employs TRBV7-3 and TRBJ2-3; D gene unclear. The CDR3 consists of 14 residues. Germline CDR1 and CDR2: SGHTA and FQGTGA. Trimming removed 5 bases from V and 4 bases from J, with 13 bases in between. The CDR3 protein is CASSPTSAADTQYF. DNA of the CDR3: TGTGCCAGCAGCCCTACCTCGGCGGCAGATACGCAGTATTTT.